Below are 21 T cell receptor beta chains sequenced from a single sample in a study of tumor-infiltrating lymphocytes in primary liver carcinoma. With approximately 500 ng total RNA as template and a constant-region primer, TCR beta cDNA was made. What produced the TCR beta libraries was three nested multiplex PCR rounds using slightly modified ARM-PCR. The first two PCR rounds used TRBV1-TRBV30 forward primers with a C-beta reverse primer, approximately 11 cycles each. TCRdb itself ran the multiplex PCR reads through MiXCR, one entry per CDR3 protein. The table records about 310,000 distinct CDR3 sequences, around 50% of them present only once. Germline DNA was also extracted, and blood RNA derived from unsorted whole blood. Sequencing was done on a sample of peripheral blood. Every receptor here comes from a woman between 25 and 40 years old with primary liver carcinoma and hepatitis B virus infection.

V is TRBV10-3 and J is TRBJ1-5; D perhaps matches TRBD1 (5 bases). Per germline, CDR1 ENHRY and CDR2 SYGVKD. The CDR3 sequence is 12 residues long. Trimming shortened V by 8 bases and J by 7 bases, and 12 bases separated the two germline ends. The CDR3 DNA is TGTGCCATCGGGGGAGATGAGCAGCCCCAGCATTTT. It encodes CAIGGDEQPQHF.

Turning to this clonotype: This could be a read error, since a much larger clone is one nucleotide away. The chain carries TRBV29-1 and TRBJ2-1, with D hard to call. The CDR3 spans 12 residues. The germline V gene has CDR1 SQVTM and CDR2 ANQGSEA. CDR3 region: CIVEASANEQFF. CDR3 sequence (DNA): TGCATCGTTGAAGCTTCGGCCAATGAGCAGTTCTTC.

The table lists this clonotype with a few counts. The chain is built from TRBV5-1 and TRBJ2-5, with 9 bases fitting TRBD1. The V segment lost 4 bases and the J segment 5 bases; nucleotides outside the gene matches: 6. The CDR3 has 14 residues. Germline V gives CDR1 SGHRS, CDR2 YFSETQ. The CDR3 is CASSPGTGQETQYF. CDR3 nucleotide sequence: TGCGCCAGCAGCCCAGGGACAGGGCAGGAGACCCAGTACTTC.

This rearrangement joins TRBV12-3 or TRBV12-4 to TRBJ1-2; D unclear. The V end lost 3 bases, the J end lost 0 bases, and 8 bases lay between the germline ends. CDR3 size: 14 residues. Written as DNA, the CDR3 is TGTGCCAGCAGTTTCCGGGATACTAACTATGGCTACACCTTC. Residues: CASSFRDTNYGYTF.

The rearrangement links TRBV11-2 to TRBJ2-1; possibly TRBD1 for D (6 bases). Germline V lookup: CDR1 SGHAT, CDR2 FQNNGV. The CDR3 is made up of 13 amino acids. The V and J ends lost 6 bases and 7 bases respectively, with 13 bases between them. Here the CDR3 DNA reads TGTGCCAGCAGTCTAGTGGGGGCAAATGAGCAGTTCTTC. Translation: CASSLVGANEQFF.

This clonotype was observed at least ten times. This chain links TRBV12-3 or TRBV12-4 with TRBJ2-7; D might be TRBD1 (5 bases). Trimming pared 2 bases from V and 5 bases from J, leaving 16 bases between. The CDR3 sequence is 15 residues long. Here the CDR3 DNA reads TGTGCCAGCAGTTTAATGATAGGGGTTGGGAACGAGCAGTACTTC. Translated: CASSLMIGVGNEQYF.

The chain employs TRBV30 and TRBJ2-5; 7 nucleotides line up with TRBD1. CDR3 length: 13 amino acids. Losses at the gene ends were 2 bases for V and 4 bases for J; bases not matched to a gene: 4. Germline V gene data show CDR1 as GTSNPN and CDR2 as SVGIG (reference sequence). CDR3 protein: CAWSITGAETQYF. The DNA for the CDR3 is TGTGCCTGGAGTATTACAGGGGCAGAGACCCAGTACTTC.

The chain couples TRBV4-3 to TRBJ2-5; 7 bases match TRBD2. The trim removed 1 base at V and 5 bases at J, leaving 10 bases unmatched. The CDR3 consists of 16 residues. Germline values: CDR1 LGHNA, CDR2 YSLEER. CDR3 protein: CASSQGVPGGGETQYF. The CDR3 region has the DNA TGCGCCAGCAGCCAAGGGGTCCCGGGAGGCGGGGAGACCCAGTACTTC.

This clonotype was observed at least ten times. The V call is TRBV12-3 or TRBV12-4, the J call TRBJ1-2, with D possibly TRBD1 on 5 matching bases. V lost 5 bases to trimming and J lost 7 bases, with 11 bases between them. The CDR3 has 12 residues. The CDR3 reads CASSGDWLGYTF. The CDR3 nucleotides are TGTGCCAGCAGTGGGGACTGGCTTGGCTACACCTTC.

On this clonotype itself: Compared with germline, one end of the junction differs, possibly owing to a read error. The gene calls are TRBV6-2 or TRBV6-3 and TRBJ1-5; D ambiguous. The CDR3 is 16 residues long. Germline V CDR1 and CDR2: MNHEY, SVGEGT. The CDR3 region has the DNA TGTGCCAGCAGTCACTCAACCGAGCAAGTCCGGGAGCCCCAGCATTTT. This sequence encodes CASSHSTEQVREPQHF.

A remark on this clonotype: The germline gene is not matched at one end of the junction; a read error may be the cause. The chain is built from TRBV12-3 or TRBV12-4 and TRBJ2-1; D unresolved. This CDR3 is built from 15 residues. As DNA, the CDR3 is TGTGCCAGCAGTTTCCGAGGTGGCGCCTACAATGAGCTGTTCTTC. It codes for CASSFRGGAYNELFF.

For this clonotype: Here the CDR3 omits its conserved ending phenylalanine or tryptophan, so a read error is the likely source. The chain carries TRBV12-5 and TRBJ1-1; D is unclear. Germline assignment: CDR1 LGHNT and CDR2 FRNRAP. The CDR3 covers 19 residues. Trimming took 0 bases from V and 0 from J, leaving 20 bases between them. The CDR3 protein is CASGLVDQARGKLNTEAFL. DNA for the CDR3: TGTGCTAGTGGTTTGGTAGACCAGGCTCGCGGCAAACTGAACACTGAAGCTTTCCTT.

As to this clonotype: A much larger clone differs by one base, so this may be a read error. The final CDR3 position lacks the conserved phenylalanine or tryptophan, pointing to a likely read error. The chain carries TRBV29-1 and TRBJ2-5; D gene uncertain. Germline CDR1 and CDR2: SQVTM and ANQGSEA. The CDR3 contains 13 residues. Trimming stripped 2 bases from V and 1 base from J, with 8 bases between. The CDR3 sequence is CSVEMGSQETQYL. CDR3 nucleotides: TGCAGCGTTGAAATGGGGTCCCAAGAGACCCAGTACCTC.

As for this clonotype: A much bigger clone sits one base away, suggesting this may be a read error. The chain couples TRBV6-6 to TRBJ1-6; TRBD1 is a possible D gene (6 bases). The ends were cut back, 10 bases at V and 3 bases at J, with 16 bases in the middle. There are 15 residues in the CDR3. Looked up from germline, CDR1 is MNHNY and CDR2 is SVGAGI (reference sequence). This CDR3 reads CATQNGGYYNSPLHF. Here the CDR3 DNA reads TGTGCCACCCAAAATGGGGGCTACTATAATTCACCCCTCCACTTT.

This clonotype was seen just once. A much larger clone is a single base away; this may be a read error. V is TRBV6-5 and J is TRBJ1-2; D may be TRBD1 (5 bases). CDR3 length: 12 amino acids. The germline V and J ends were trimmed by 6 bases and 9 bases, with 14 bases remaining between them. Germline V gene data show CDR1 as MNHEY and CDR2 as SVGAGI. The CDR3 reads CASSAAGVCYTF. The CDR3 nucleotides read TGTGCCAGCAGCGCCGCGGGGGTCTGCTACACCTTC.

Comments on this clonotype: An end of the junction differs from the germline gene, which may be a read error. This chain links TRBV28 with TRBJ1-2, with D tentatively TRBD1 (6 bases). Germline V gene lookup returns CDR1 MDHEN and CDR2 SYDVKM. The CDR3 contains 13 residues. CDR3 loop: CAIFGGRGYGYTF. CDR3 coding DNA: TGTGCCATCTTTGGGGGCAGGGGCTATGGCTACACTTTT.

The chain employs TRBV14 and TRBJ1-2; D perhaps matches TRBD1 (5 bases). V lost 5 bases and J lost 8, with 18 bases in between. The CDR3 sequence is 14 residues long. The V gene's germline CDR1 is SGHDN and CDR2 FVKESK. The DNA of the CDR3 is TGTGCCAGCAGCTCACGGGCAGGGCAGGAAGGCTACACCTTC. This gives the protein CASSSRAGQEGYTF.

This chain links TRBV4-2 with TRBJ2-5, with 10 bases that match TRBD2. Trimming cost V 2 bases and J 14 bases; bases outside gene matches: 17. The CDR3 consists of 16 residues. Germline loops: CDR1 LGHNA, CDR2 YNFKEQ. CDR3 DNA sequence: TGTGCCAGCAGCCAACGTAGCGGGAGGAGTGTCGAGAACCATTACTTC. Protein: CASSQRSGRSVENHYF.

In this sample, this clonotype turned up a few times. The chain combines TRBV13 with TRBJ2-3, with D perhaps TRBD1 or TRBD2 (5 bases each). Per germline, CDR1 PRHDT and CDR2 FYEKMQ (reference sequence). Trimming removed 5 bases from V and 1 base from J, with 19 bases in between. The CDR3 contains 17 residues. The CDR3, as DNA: TGTGCCAGCAGCCCTCCTACCCGGGGCCGTCGCACAGATACGCAGTATTTT. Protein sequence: CASSPPTRGRRTDTQYF.

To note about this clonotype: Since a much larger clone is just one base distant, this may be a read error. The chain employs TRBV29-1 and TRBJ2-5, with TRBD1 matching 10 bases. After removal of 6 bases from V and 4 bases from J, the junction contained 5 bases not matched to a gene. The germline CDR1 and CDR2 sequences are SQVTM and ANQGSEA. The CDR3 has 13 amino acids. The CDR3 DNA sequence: TGCAGCGTAGACGGACAGGGGGTAGAGACCCAGTACTTC. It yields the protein CSVDGQGVETQYF.

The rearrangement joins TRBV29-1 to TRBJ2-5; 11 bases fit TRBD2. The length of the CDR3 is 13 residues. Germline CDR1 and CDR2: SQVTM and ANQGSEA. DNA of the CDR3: TGCACTGTAGCGGGAGGGGTCCAAGAGACCCAGTACTTC. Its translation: CTVAGGVQETQYF.